This is a list of T cell receptor beta chains from one sample in a study of cytomegalovirus exposure and HLA in healthy donors. TCRdb's table, derived via immunoSEQ multiplex PCR, lists solely in-frame clones and lacks some. In the table there are 150,000 or so clones, roughly 80% of which are singletons. The sample taken for sequencing was PBMCs. These receptors were taken from a male donor in good health and CMV-seropositive. Both conserved end residues are part of each CDR3. D genes are given only for firm matches. Rows give clone size only sometimes, using once, few, many, or a class for an expanded clone.

d_call	v_call	clone_size	j_call	cdr3_nt	cdr3_aa
TRBD2	TRBV27	-	TRBJ2-1	TGTGCCAGCTACCGCAGGGCGGGGGGCGATGAGCAGTTCTTC	CASYRRAGGDEQFF
-	TRBV9	few	TRBJ1-3	TGTGCCAGCAGCCCATTCCCTGGAAACACCATATATTTT	CASSPFPGNTIYF
TRBD1	TRBV30	-	TRBJ2-1	TGTGCCTGGAGTAAGGGACAGGGTTCGGGGGTTCAGTTCTTC	CAWSKGQGSGVQFF
-	TRBV30	-	TRBJ1-2	TGTGCCTGCTACCGGAGGGGTGGCTACACCTTC	CACYRRGGYTF
-	TRBV6-1	-	TRBJ1-3	TGTGCCGCGGTCGGTGGTGGAAACACCATATATTTT	CAAVGGGNTIYF
-	TRBV19	once	TRBJ2-4	TGTGCCAGTAGTACAACAGGGCCCCTAGGAAACATTCAGTACTTC	CASSTTGPLGNIQYF
-	TRBV5-1	-	TRBJ1-1	TGCGCCAGCAGCCCCTCAAGGACAGCGACTGAAGCTTTCTTT	CASSPSRTATEAFF
-	TRBV4-3	-	TRBJ2-6	TGCGCCAGCAGCCAAGTCCCCTTCTCTGGGGCCAACGGCCTGACTTTC	CASSQVPFSGANGLTF
TRBD1	TRBV6-5	-	TRBJ2-1	TGTGCCAGCAGCTGGACAGGGAACTACAATGAGCAGTTCTTC	CASSWTGNYNEQFF
-	TRBV7-6	-	TRBJ1-1	TGTGCCAGCAGCTTAGGCCGAGGGAGGGTCGGGACTGAAGCTTTCTTT	CASSLGRGRVGTEAFF
-	TRBV7-2	-	TRBJ1-1	TGTGCCAGCAGCTTCCGGACTGCTCGGGAAGCTTTCTTT	CASSFRTAREAFF
-	TRBV5-1	-	TRBJ1-1	TGCGCCAGCAGCGGCCTCAGGGGTCAACCTGAAGCTTTCTTT	CASSGLRGQPEAFF
-	TRBV28	few	TRBJ1-2	TGTGCCAGCAGCCTAGGAACAGGCCCCTTGGGATATGGCTACACCTTC	CASSLGTGPLGYGYTF
-	TRBV19	-	TRBJ1-1	TGTGCCACCGAGCGGAACACTGAAGCTTTCTTT	CATERNTEAFF
TRBD1	TRBV19	-	TRBJ2-6	TGTGCCAGTAGGGACAGGGGGCCGCCTGGGGCCAACGGCCTGACTTTC	CASRDRGPPGANGLTF
TRBD1	TRBV10-3	-	TRBJ2-7	TGCGCCATCAGCCCTGGGACAGGGGGCTCCTACGAGCAGTACTTC	CAISPGTGGSYEQYF
TRBD2	TRBV10-3	-	TRBJ2-1	TGTGCCATCAGTCCTACTAGCGGGAGCTACAATGAGCAGTTCTTC	CAISPTSGSYNEQFF
TRBD1	TRBV28	-	TRBJ1-5	TGTGCCAGCAGTTCCAATCGACCGGGACAGGGCCGCAATCAGCCCCAGCATTTT	CASSSNRPGQGRNQPQHF
-	TRBV28	-	TRBJ2-7	TGTGCCAGCAGTTTGATGAAGCCGCCTGGCTCCTACGAGCAGTACTTC	CASSLMKPPGSYEQYF
TRBD1	TRBV7-9	-	TRBJ1-4	TGTGCCAGCAGACAAAGCGGGACAGGGACTAATGAAAAACTGTTTTTT	CASRQSGTGTNEKLFF
TRBD1	TRBV5-5	-	TRBJ1-4	TGTGCCAGCAGCCCGCGACAGGGGTTGAATGAAAAACTGTTTTTT	CASSPRQGLNEKLFF
-	TRBV14	-	TRBJ2-1	TGTGCCAGCAGCCAACGGTATAATGAGCAGTTCTTC	CASSQRYNEQFF
-	TRBV10-3	few	TRBJ1-5	TGTGCCATCAGTGAAGGAGGATTTGGTGGCAATCAGCCCCAGCATTTT	CAISEGGFGGNQPQHF
-	TRBV6-6	-	TRBJ1-6	TGTGCCAGCAGTTACTCCCGGCAGGGGTATAATTCACCCCTCCACTTT	CASSYSRQGYNSPLHF
-	TRBV7-6	-	TRBJ2-1	TGTGCCAGCAGCTTAACAACACCCAATGAGCAGTTCTTC	CASSLTTPNEQFF
TRBD1	TRBV30	-	TRBJ1-5	TGTGCCTGGAGAAGAGGGACAGGGTGGTATCAGCCCCAGCATTTT	CAWRRGTGWYQPQHF
TRBD1	TRBV9	-	TRBJ1-2	TGTGCCAGCAGCCCAGACAGGGGATATGACGACGGCTACACCTTC	CASSPDRGYDDGYTF
TRBD1	TRBV4-1	-	TRBJ1-1	TGCGCCAGCAGCCAGACAGGGCTGGCTTTCTTT	CASSQTGLAFF
TRBD2	TRBV7-2	-	TRBJ2-5	TGTGCCAGCTCACGAGCGGGGGGTCGGGAGACCCAGTACTTC	CASSRAGGRETQYF
-	TRBV5-1	-	TRBJ1-6	TGCGCCAGCAGCCCCCCGGGTTATAATTCACCCCTCCACTTT	CASSPPGYNSPLHF
-	TRBV23-1	-	TRBJ1-2	TGCGCCAGCAGTCCCGGGGATTGCGGCTACACCTTC	CASSPGDCGYTF
TRBD1	TRBV5-6	-	TRBJ1-2	TGTGCCAGCAGCCGAGGGGACAGGGCCCCAGATGGCTACACCTTC	CASSRGDRAPDGYTF
-	TRBV2	-	TRBJ1-5	TGTGCCAGCAGTGACTCGGCAGGGAGCAATCAGCCCCAGCATTTT	CASSDSAGSNQPQHF
TRBD1	TRBV2	-	TRBJ1-5	TGTGCCAGCAGGGAAGACAGGGGGGTGCAGCCCCAGCATTTT	CASREDRGVQPQHF
-	TRBV30	-	TRBJ2-3	TGTGCCTGGTCCGCGGTGGTTGATACGCAGTATTTT	CAWSAVVDTQYF
TRBD1	TRBV5-1	-	TRBJ1-1	TGCGCCAGCAGCTCTGGACAGGGGGTGAACACTGAAGCTTTCTTT	CASSSGQGVNTEAFF
TRBD1	TRBV6-1	-	TRBJ1-2	TGTGCCAGCCGTTCCGTCGGGACAGGCTATGGCTACACCTTC	CASRSVGTGYGYTF
-	TRBV7-6	-	TRBJ1-1	TGTGCCAGCAGCGTAAGGAGAGGGGCGGGGAAAGAAACTGAAGCTTTCTTT	CASSVRRGAGKETEAFF
TRBD2	TRBV5-4	few	TRBJ2-7	TGTGCCAGCAGCATACCGGGACTAGCGGGAGACGAGCAGTACTTC	CASSIPGLAGDEQYF
TRBD1	TRBV2	once	TRBJ1-5	TGTGCCAGCAGCACGGACAGGGGCTTCAATCAGCCCCAGCATTTT	CASSTDRGFNQPQHF
-	TRBV18	-	TRBJ1-4	TGTGCCAGCTCCCAAACAGGTTCAACTAATGAAAAACTGTTTTTT	CASSQTGSTNEKLFF
TRBD1	TRBV5-4	-	TRBJ2-7	TGTGCCAGCAGCGCCCAGGGGGCGGCCTACGAGCAGTACTTC	CASSAQGAAYEQYF
-	TRBV28	-	TRBJ1-6	TGTGCCAGCAGTGGTCCGTGGGGCCATTCACCCCTCCACTTT	CASSGPWGHSPLHF
-	TRBV20-1	-	TRBJ2-7	TGCAGTGCTAGGTTACGCGACGAGCAGTACTTC	CSARLRDEQYF
-	TRBV5-4	-	TRBJ1-2	TGCGCCAGCAGTTCAAGAGCTAACTATGGCTACACCTTC	CASSSRANYGYTF
-	TRBV2	-	TRBJ2-1	TGTGCCAGCACCTCGGGCAGGGGCTCCTACAATGAGCAGTTCTTC	CASTSGRGSYNEQFF
-	TRBV2	-	TRBJ1-1	TGTGCCAGCCGCGGACTCCGGGAAGGAGCTTTCTTT	CASRGLREGAFF
-	TRBV9	-	TRBJ1-6	TGTGCCAGCAGCGGGACAGTCGGTAATTCACCCCTCCACTTT	CASSGTVGNSPLHF
TRBD1	TRBV6-5	few	TRBJ1-2	TGTGCCATCAAGGACGAACAGGGGAACTATGGCTACACCTTC	CAIKDEQGNYGYTF
-	TRBV7-2	-	TRBJ2-2	TGTGCCAGCAGCTTAGACAGGGCGGGTTCCGGGGAGCTGTTTTTT	CASSLDRAGSGELFF
-	TRBV4-3	-	TRBJ2-3	TGCGCCAGCAGCCAAGATCCCGCGGGGACCATTCATGATACGCAGTATTTT	CASSQDPAGTIHDTQYF
-	TRBV5-1	-	TRBJ2-7	TGCGCCAGCAGACCTCCGGGACTCAAAGGTACCGAGCAGTACTTC	CASRPPGLKGTEQYF
TRBD2	TRBV9	-	TRBJ2-5	TGTGCCAGCAGCGTAGAGAGCGGGAGGGCGCGGCAAGAGACCCAGTACTTC	CASSVESGRARQETQYF
TRBD1	TRBV7-2	-	TRBJ2-1	TGTGCCAGCAGCTTACGACAGGGTTGGGAAACCTACAATGAGCAGTTCTTC	CASSLRQGWETYNEQFF
TRBD1	TRBV19	-	TRBJ2-2	TGTGCCAGTAGTATAGAGGCCAGGGGGTCCACCGGGGAGCTGTTTTTT	CASSIEARGSTGELFF
-	TRBV6-1	once	TRBJ1-5	TGTGCCAGCAATGGACAGCCAAATCAGCCCCAGCATTTT	CASNGQPNQPQHF